The TCR beta chain under discussion was sequenced for a study of cytomegalovirus exposure and HLA in healthy donors. PCR primers comprised 60 Vbeta and 13 Jbeta primers. Produced via immunoSEQ multiplex PCR; TCRdb's table is partial and in-frame only. The sample includes fewer than 95,000 clones, over 60% seen only once; the top ten take about 15%. This clonotype was sampled from a woman in her 40s in good health and CMV-seropositive. Sequencing was done on a sample of PBMCs.

The CDR3 region is CASSQEGDTYGYTF. CDR3 bases: TGCGCCAGCAGCCAAGAAGGGGACACCTATGGCTACACCTTC. The chain has TRBV4-3 and TRBJ1-2; tentatively, D is TRBD1 (6 bases). The V end lost 0 bases, the J end lost 4 bases, and 9 bases lay between the germline ends. CDR3 length: 14 amino acids. Germline loops: CDR1 LGHNA, CDR2 YSLEER.